This TCR beta chain was retrieved from a study of cytomegalovirus exposure and HLA in healthy donors. Study-wide results and caveats: A later look showed TCR association rates differing by HLA locus, highest for DRB1 and lowest for HLA-C. TCR beta sequences numbering about 17,000 were associated with HLA alleles at 0.05 false discovery rate in a later analysis. HLA-A and HLA-B allele assignments for most subjects were reportedly predicted accurately using TCR beta sequences.

The PCR employed 60 Vbeta primers together with 13 Jbeta primers. Some clones are missing from TCRdb's copy, which holds only in-frame ones; the method was immunoSEQ multiplex PCR. The top ten clones hold 3.8% of a sample with about 200,000 clones, 70% to 85% of them seen once. In regard to this clone: Its antigen is not known.

Germline V lookup: CDR1 SGHRS, CDR2 YFSETQ. The CDR3 runs to 19 residues. V shed 1 base, J shed 4 bases, and the junction held 18 bases outside the gene matches. The genes are TRBV5-1 and TRBJ1-1, with 8 bases aligning to TRBD1. Source material: PBMCs. The source of this sequence is a male donor in good health and CMV-seronegative. Here the CDR3 reads CASSLQTKTRGRLGTEAFF. The CDR3 DNA follows: TGCGCCAGCAGCTTGCAGACCAAGACCAGGGGGCGGCTGGGCACTGAAGCTTTCTTT.